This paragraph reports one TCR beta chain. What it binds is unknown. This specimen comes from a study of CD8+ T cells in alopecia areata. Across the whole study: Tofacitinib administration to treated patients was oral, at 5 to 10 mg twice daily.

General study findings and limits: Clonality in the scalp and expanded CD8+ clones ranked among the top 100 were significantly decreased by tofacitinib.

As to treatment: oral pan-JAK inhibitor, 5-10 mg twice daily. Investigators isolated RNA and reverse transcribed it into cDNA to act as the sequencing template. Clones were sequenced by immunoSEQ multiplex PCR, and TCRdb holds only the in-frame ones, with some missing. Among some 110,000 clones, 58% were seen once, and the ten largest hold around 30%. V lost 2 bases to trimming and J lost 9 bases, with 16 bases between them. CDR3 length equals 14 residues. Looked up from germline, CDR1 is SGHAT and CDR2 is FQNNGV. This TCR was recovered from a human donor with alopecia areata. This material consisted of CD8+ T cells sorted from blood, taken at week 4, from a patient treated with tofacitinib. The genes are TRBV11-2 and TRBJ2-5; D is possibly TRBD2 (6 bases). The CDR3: CASSLSGGSEAQYF. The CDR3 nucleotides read TGTGCCAGCAGCTTAAGCGGAGGGAGCGAGGCCCAGTACTTC.